A selection of T cell receptor beta chains follows, all from one sample in a study of T cell changes during pregnancy in multiple sclerosis. Clones were sequenced by immunoSEQ multiplex PCR, and TCRdb holds only the in-frame ones, with some missing. The top ten clones hold more than 1.5% of a sample with some 54,000 clones, 93% of them seen once. Material: peripheral blood, obtained after pregnancy. These receptors all stem from a female donor with multiple sclerosis, enrolled in a pregnancy study. Both conserved end residues are part of each CDR3. A D gene is named only where the DNA matches it firmly. A row's size may be missing; if present it is once, few, many or a size class.

d_call: NA; clone_size: NA; j_call: TRBJ1-2; v_call: TRBV7-9; cdr3_length: 14; cdr3_nt: TGTGCCAGCAGCTTAGCCAGGCCCAGTGATGGCTACACCTTC; cdr3_aa: CASSLARPSDGYTF
d_call: TRBD1; clone_size: NA; j_call: TRBJ1-1; v_call: TRBV28; cdr3_length: 15; cdr3_nt: TGTGCCAGCAGGAACAGGGGGCCGGGGAACACTGAAGCTTTCTTT; cdr3_aa: CASRNRGPGNTEAFF
d_call: NA; clone_size: NA; j_call: TRBJ2-5; v_call: TRBV9; cdr3_length: 15; cdr3_nt: TGTGCCAGCAGCGTAGACTGGGGGCCTCAAGAGACCCAGTACTTC; cdr3_aa: CASSVDWGPQETQYF
d_call: NA; clone_size: few; j_call: TRBJ2-7; v_call: TRBV7-9; cdr3_length: 15; cdr3_nt: TGTGCCAGCAGCTTCGTTGGACAGAGGAACTACGAGCAGTACTTC; cdr3_aa: CASSFVGQRNYEQYF
d_call: NA; clone_size: NA; j_call: TRBJ1-5; v_call: TRBV9; cdr3_length: 15; cdr3_nt: TGTGCCAGCAGCGTTGGGGCAGGGGCCGATCAGCCCCAGCATTTT; cdr3_aa: CASSVGAGADQPQHF
d_call: TRBD1; clone_size: NA; j_call: TRBJ1-2; v_call: TRBV13; cdr3_length: 15; cdr3_nt: TGTGCCAGCAGCCTCCGGGACAGGGGGCCTTATGGCTACACCTTC; cdr3_aa: CASSLRDRGPYGYTF
d_call: NA; clone_size: NA; j_call: TRBJ1-1; v_call: TRBV5-5; cdr3_length: 15; cdr3_nt: TGTGCCAGCAGCTTGCGGGCAGGGGTAAACACTGAAGCTTTCTTT; cdr3_aa: CASSLRAGVNTEAFF
d_call: TRBD1; clone_size: NA; j_call: TRBJ2-7; v_call: TRBV19; cdr3_length: 14; cdr3_nt: TGTGCCAGTACCAGGGACAGTAGCTCCTACGAGCAGTACTTC; cdr3_aa: CASTRDSSSYEQYF
d_call: TRBD1; clone_size: NA; j_call: TRBJ2-1; v_call: TRBV10-3; cdr3_length: 15; cdr3_nt: TGTGCCATCAGCGAAACCGGGACAGGGTACAATGAGCAGTTCTTC; cdr3_aa: CAISETGTGYNEQFF
d_call: TRBD1; clone_size: NA; j_call: TRBJ1-5; v_call: TRBV12-5; cdr3_length: 14; cdr3_nt: TGTGCTAGTGCCAGGACAGGGGAGAATCAGCCCCAGCATTTT; cdr3_aa: CASARTGENQPQHF
d_call: NA; clone_size: NA; j_call: TRBJ2-7; v_call: TRBV28; cdr3_length: 13; cdr3_nt: TGTGCCAGCAGTCCGCGGGTGTCCTACGAGCAGTACTTC; cdr3_aa: CASSPRVSYEQYF
d_call: TRBD1; clone_size: NA; j_call: TRBJ1-6; v_call: TRBV5-6; cdr3_length: 16; cdr3_nt: TGTGCCAGCAGCTTGCCAAGGACAGGGTATAATTCACCCCTCCACTTT; cdr3_aa: CASSLPRTGYNSPLHF
d_call: NA; clone_size: NA; j_call: TRBJ1-1; v_call: TRBV9; cdr3_length: 14; cdr3_nt: TGTGCCAGCAGCGTAGGCCGTTCCCCGGCTGAAGCTTTCTTT; cdr3_aa: CASSVGRSPAEAFF
d_call: NA; clone_size: NA; j_call: TRBJ2-7; v_call: TRBV18; cdr3_length: 15; cdr3_nt: TGTGCCAGCTCACCGGGCCAGTTAGACTCCTACGAGCAGTACTTC; cdr3_aa: CASSPGQLDSYEQYF
d_call: TRBD1; clone_size: few; j_call: TRBJ2-7; v_call: TRBV7-9; cdr3_length: 14; cdr3_nt: TGTGCCAGCAGCTCCCGGGACAGAGGTGTTGAGCAGTACTTC; cdr3_aa: CASSSRDRGVEQYF
d_call: NA; clone_size: NA; j_call: TRBJ2-3; v_call: TRBV15; cdr3_length: 15; cdr3_nt: TGTGCCACCAGCAGAGATCCCTACAGCACAGATACGCAGTATTTT; cdr3_aa: CATSRDPYSTDTQYF
d_call: NA; clone_size: NA; j_call: TRBJ2-5; v_call: TRBV7-9; cdr3_length: 11; cdr3_nt: TGTGCCAGCCTCAAACGGGAGACCCAGTACTTC; cdr3_aa: CASLKRETQYF
d_call: NA; clone_size: NA; j_call: TRBJ1-5; v_call: TRBV19; cdr3_length: 16; cdr3_nt: TGTGCCAGTAGTATGCTTTACAGGGATGGCAATCAGCCCCAGCATTTT; cdr3_aa: CASSMLYRDGNQPQHF
d_call: TRBD1; clone_size: NA; j_call: TRBJ2-6; v_call: TRBV5-4; cdr3_length: 20; cdr3_nt: TGTGCCAGCAGCTCCACCATCGGGGACAGGGCTGCGTCCGGGGCCAACGTCCTGACTTTC; cdr3_aa: CASSSTIGDRAASGANVLTF
d_call: TRBD2; clone_size: NA; j_call: TRBJ2-1; v_call: TRBV5-4; cdr3_length: 17; cdr3_nt: TGTGCCAGCAGCTTGGGCGCCCTAGCGGGAGGACTTAATGAGCAGTTCTTC; cdr3_aa: CASSLGALAGGLNEQFF
d_call: TRBD2; clone_size: NA; j_call: TRBJ2-7; v_call: TRBV14; cdr3_length: 15; cdr3_nt: TGTGCCAGCAGCCAATTGGGCGGGAGCCACTACGAGCAGTACTTC; cdr3_aa: CASSQLGGSHYEQYF
d_call: NA; clone_size: once; j_call: TRBJ2-7; v_call: TRBV30; cdr3_length: 15; cdr3_nt: TGTGCCTGGACCCGGAGCGGAGTTAGAAGCTACGAGCAGTACTTC; cdr3_aa: CAWTRSGVRSYEQYF
d_call: TRBD2; clone_size: NA; j_call: TRBJ2-7; v_call: TRBV10-3; cdr3_length: 15; cdr3_nt: TGTGCCATCAGTCCTTTAGCGGGCGTCTCCTACGAGCAGTACTTC; cdr3_aa: CAISPLAGVSYEQYF
d_call: NA; clone_size: once; j_call: TRBJ2-1; v_call: TRBV7-6; cdr3_length: 14; cdr3_nt: TGTGCCAGCAGCTTGACCCCCTCGGGCAATGAGCAGTTCTTC; cdr3_aa: CASSLTPSGNEQFF
d_call: TRBD1; clone_size: NA; j_call: TRBJ2-1; v_call: TRBV6-4; cdr3_length: 16; cdr3_nt: TGTGCCAGCAGCCGAACCGGGACAGGGAATCGGTTTGAGCAGTTCTTC; cdr3_aa: CASSRTGTGNRFEQFF
d_call: NA; clone_size: once; j_call: TRBJ2-1; v_call: TRBV9; cdr3_length: 16; cdr3_nt: TGTGCCAGCAGCGTAGGGTGGGGGCCTGGCGACAATGAGCAGTTCTTC; cdr3_aa: CASSVGWGPGDNEQFF
d_call: NA; clone_size: NA; j_call: TRBJ1-1; v_call: TRBV14; cdr3_length: 14; cdr3_nt: TGTGCCAGCAGCCAAGCACTCATGAACACTGAAGCTTTCTTT; cdr3_aa: CASSQALMNTEAFF
d_call: TRBD2; clone_size: once; j_call: TRBJ2-2; v_call: TRBV5-1; cdr3_length: 18; cdr3_nt: TGCGCCAGCAGCTCCGGACTAGCGGGAGGGTCGAACACCGGGGAGCTGTTTTTT; cdr3_aa: CASSSGLAGGSNTGELFF
d_call: TRBD2; clone_size: few; j_call: TRBJ2-7; v_call: TRBV10-3; cdr3_length: 15; cdr3_nt: TGTGCCATCAGCCCGGGACTAGCGGGAGCCCACGAGCAGTACTTC; cdr3_aa: CAISPGLAGAHEQYF
d_call: NA; clone_size: NA; j_call: TRBJ1-2; v_call: TRBV29-1; cdr3_length: 14; cdr3_nt: TGCAGCTACTTAAGGACAGAAGATAGCTATGGCTACACCTTC; cdr3_aa: CSYLRTEDSYGYTF
d_call: TRBD2; clone_size: NA; j_call: TRBJ2-1; v_call: TRBV4-1; cdr3_length: 16; cdr3_nt: TGCGCCAGCAGTTCAACGGGCAGCGGGACGTCTAATGAGCAGTTCTTC; cdr3_aa: CASSSTGSGTSNEQFF
d_call: TRBD1; clone_size: NA; j_call: TRBJ1-2; v_call: TRBV27; cdr3_length: 18; cdr3_nt: TGTGCCAGCAGTTTATCCCCAGGACAGGGACGAATCTCCTATGGCTACACCTTC; cdr3_aa: CASSLSPGQGRISYGYTF
d_call: NA; clone_size: NA; j_call: TRBJ2-2; v_call: TRBV14; cdr3_length: 13; cdr3_nt: TGTGCCAGCAGCCCCGTCAGAGGCGGGGAGCTGTTTTTT; cdr3_aa: CASSPVRGGELFF
d_call: TRBD1; clone_size: NA; j_call: TRBJ1-2; v_call: TRBV6-1; cdr3_length: 14; cdr3_nt: TGTGCCAGCAGCGGGACAGGGAGAAACTATGGCTACACCTTC; cdr3_aa: CASSGTGRNYGYTF